This T cell receptor (beta chain) is from a study of blood T cell repertoires in COVID-19. About the research overall: The origin of the acute and convalescent COVID-19 samples was the United States, Italy and Spain.

This clone occurred a few times. Per the authors' pipeline: Researchers report that nucleated cell counts were estimated from reference gene primer amplification. Libraries were prepared by immunoSEQ multiplex PCR; TCRdb keeps only in-frame clonotypes and omits some of them. V and J calls and clone size are given by that table; D and trimming were obtained from the DNA. The sample holds 90,000 to 120,000 clones, 80% to 90% seen once. Sequenced material: peripheral blood. The origin of this receptor is a woman over 75 with acute or convalescent COVID-19.

The CDR3 spells CASSSGQWNTEAFF. The CDR3 DNA reads TGTGCCAGCAGCTCGGGACAATGGAACACTGAAGCTTTCTTT. The chain carries TRBV6-5 and TRBJ1-1, with D perhaps matching TRBD1 (6 bases). The CDR3 totals 14 residues. Germline lookup yields CDR1 MNHEY and CDR2 SVGAGI. Trimming took off 6 bases at V and 1 base at J, with 12 bases between the two ends.